The 10 T cell receptor beta chains reported below all come from one sample, sequenced in a study of blood T cell repertoires in COVID-19. Libraries were prepared by immunoSEQ multiplex PCR; TCRdb keeps only in-frame clonotypes and omits some of them. Here the sample spans fewer than 110,000 clones, roughly 88% being singletons. The sample taken for sequencing was peripheral blood. The receptors were gathered from a man aged 45-65 years with active or convalescent COVID-19.

Only a few counts were recorded for this clone. The rearrangement joins TRBV3-1 (or the pseudogene TRBV3-2) to TRBJ1-2; 7 bases map to TRBD1. V gave up 1 base and J gave up 3 bases; unmatched junction bases: 5. Germline V gene sequence: CDR1 LGHDT, CDR2 YNNKEL (reference sequence). The CDR3 sequence is 15 residues long. The CDR3 DNA reads as TGTGCCAGCAGCCAAGTCCGGGGGACAGACTATGGCTACACCTTC. Protein product: CASSQVRGTDYGYTF.

This chain links TRBV3-1 (or the pseudogene TRBV3-2) with TRBJ2-5, with 9 bases aligning to TRBD1. The CDR3 runs 15 residues. In germline, CDR1 is LGHDT, CDR2 YNNKEL (reference sequence). V shed 1 base, J shed 8 bases, and the junction held 8 bases outside the gene matches. CDR3 DNA: TGTGCCAGCAGCCAAGGTTTTACAGGGGGCGAAACCCAGTACTTC. This codes for CASSQGFTGGETQYF.

The gene calls are TRBV4-3 and TRBJ1-1; perhaps TRBD1 as D (6 bases). The CDR3 is 15 residues long. Trimming took 0 bases from V and 4 from J, leaving 12 bases between them. Germline V gives CDR1 LGHNA, CDR2 YSLEER. CDR3 protein: CASSQDPRGSTEAFF. CDR3 in DNA: TGCGCCAGCAGCCAAGACCCGAGGGGGAGCACTGAAGCTTTCTTT.

This clone was seen once. This rearrangement joins TRBV5-1 to TRBJ2-4; 13 nucleotides match TRBD2. This CDR3 has 20 residues. J gave up 1 base and V 1 base, and 11 bases lay outside the gene matches. From germline, CDR1 is SGHRS and CDR2 YFSETQ. Here the CDR3 reads CASSLTSGRAEGGAKNIQYF. CDR3 DNA: TGCGCCAGCAGCTTGACTAGCGGGAGGGCCGAAGGTGGGGCCAAAAACATTCAGTACTTC.

The chain couples TRBV6-2 or TRBV6-3 to TRBJ1-5; TRBD1 might be the D (5 bases). The CDR3 has 15 residues. The ends were cut back, 2 bases at V and 2 bases at J, with 10 bases in the middle. CDR1 is MNHEY and CDR2 is SVGEGT in the germline V gene. The CDR3 DNA is TGTGCCAGCAGTTACGGCGGGGCTGGCAATCAGCCCCAGCATTTT. It is translated as CASSYGGAGNQPQHF.

The chain recombines TRBV7-2 with TRBJ2-1; D gene ambiguous. Per the germline V gene, CDR1 is SGHTA and CDR2 is FQGNSA. V was trimmed by 1 base and J by 3 bases, leaving 10 bases between them. CDR3 length: 15 amino acids. The CDR3 DNA follows: TGTGCCAGCAGCTTAGGAAGTAGACTCTACAATGAGCAGTTCTTC. Translation: CASSLGSRLYNEQFF. The variable domain in full, completed from reference TRBV7-2 and TRBJ2-1, reads GAGVSQSPSNKVTEKGKDVELRCDPISGHTALYWYRQSLGQGLEFLIYFQGNSAPDKSGLPSDRFSAERTGGSVSTLTIQRTQQEDSAVYLCASSLGSRLYNEQFFGPGTRLTVL.

This chain uses TRBV7-8 with TRBJ2-7; 9 bases align to TRBD2. Germline-derived CDR1 and CDR2 are SGHVS and FQNEAQ. The length of the CDR3 is 16 residues. With V trimmed by 1 base and J by 1 base, 5 bases remained unmatched. Here the CDR3 reads CASSLVPLAGSYEQYF. CDR3 in DNA: TGTGCCAGCAGCTTAGTCCCTCTAGCGGGGTCCTACGAGCAGTACTTC.

The V call is TRBV6-5, the J call TRBJ2-1; 10 bases line up with TRBD2. In germline, CDR1 is MNHEY, CDR2 SVGAGI. The CDR3 runs 16 residues. V shed 0 bases, J shed 5 bases, and the junction held 4 bases outside the gene matches. In DNA form, the CDR3 reads TGTGCCAGCAGTTACTCCCTTACTAGCGGGAACAATGAGCAGTTCTTC. Translating gives CASSYSLTSGNNEQFF.

The V and J genes are TRBV6-5 and TRBJ1-2, with 8 positions matching TRBD1. V lost 7 bases, J lost 3 bases, and 7 bases stayed unmatched. This CDR3 is 14 amino acids long. Germline V lookup: CDR1 MNHEY, CDR2 SVGAGI. CDR3 DNA sequence: TGTGCCAGCAATCACAGGGGGGCCTACTATGGCTACACCTTC. Residues: CASNHRGAYYGYTF.

V and J are TRBV6-6 and TRBJ1-2; D remains ambiguous. The CDR3 loop spans 14 amino acids. V was clipped by 6 bases and J by 7 bases, with 18 bases between them. Germline loops: CDR1 MNHNY, CDR2 SVGAGI (reference sequence). In DNA form, the CDR3 reads TGTGCCAGCAGCAATCGGGGAGATTTGCGTGGCTACACCTTC. This sequence encodes CASSNRGDLRGYTF.